This T cell receptor beta chain was retrieved from a study of blood T cell repertoires in COVID-19. Turning to the study itself: Acute-phase and convalescent COVID-19 samples originated in the United States, Italy and Spain. Sources were T cells, B-cell-depleted T cells, or PBMCs; the material itself was cDNA or gDNA.

Germline V gives CDR1 ENHRY, CDR2 SYGVKD. V lost 11 bases to trimming and J lost 2 bases; unmatched junction nucleotides: 12. The CDR3 is 15 residues long. Authors' methods: The authors estimated nucleated cell counts from reference gene primer amplification. Produced via immunoSEQ multiplex PCR; TCRdb's table is partial and in-frame only. V and J calls and clone size follow that table, whereas D and trimming were derived from the DNA. This table holds over 100,000 clones, over 70% found once. Sequencing used peripheral blood. The origin of this receptor is a man aged 50 or older with active COVID-19. V is TRBV10-3 and J is TRBJ2-3, with 8 positions matching TRBD2. The CDR3: CAHGSGGGLTDTQYF. The CDR3 bases are TGTGCCCACGGCAGCGGCGGGGGGCTCACAGATACGCAGTATTTT.